This TCR beta chain was profiled in a study of beta chain features in type 1 diabetes (dated by TCRdb to the late 2010s). General notes on the study: Patients and healthy donors did not differ in mean age, gender distribution, total cell number or subset yield. Across all samples, some 100,000,000 sorted cells were examined, and cell number per subset correlated strongly with RNA yield. The study compared the TCRB repertoires of sorted circulating CD4+ T cell subsets in recently diagnosed type 1 diabetes patients with those in matched healthy donors. Whereas all 28 donors provided naive and central memory subsets, regulatory and stem cell-like memory subsets were isolated from just 8 patients and roughly 8 healthy donors.

What the work shows at the level of the full study, not this receptor alone: Only small numbers of individuals were included in the HLA sub-analyses, which left unresolved whether HLA type had any influence on TCRB rearrangement. PCR may preferentially amplify shorter templates, but because patient and control samples were amplified and corrected together, any resulting skew would affect both groups equally. Fewer insertions and more nucleotide deletions at VDJ recombination sites were observed in patients with type 1 diabetes, implying thymic rearrangement abnormalities. A moderate but significant shortening of TCRB CDR3 length was observed in type 1 diabetes patients in all four CD4+ subsets. Naive, central memory and regulatory TCRB repertoires appeared to be more similar among patients than among healthy donors. Sequencing cDNA rather than genomic DNA could over-represent highly expressing activated cells, although activation and CD3 levels did not differ between groups.

From a lookup of the germline V gene, CDR1 and CDR2 are ENHRY and SYGVKD. The CDR3 measures 17 amino acids from cysteine to phenylalanine. Only the CDR3 part of the read is kept: 51 bases, read in frame from the first base. V is cut back by 2 bases and J by 6 bases, with 15 bases in the junction unmatched. Each donor gave one peripheral blood draw, about 100 mL on average, collected into heparinised tubes. A BD FACSAria II and a panel including CD45RO, CCR7, CD25, CD127, CD95 and CD27 were used to sort naive, central memory, regulatory and stem cell-like memory CD4+ T cells. All sorted populations exceeded 95% purity. Right away, PBMCs were isolated by Lymphoprep density gradient centrifugation and were stained directly, with no culture step. So that batch effects would be minimized, each experiment stained and sorted samples in pairs, pairing one healthy donor with one patient. Remarks on this clone: Its antigen is not yet known. The sample holds no much larger clone one base away, and base qualities are not on file.

All of the isolated RNA was reverse transcribed with the High Capacity cDNA Reverse Transcription Kit, so expressed TCRB transcripts were sequenced. Deep immunoSEQ sequencing was applied to naive, central memory and regulatory T cell samples, giving an average of around 4 million total reads per sample. Sorted cells were lysed in RLT buffer and RNA was extracted with DNase-treated RNeasy Micro or Mini kits, depending on cell number. To prevent cross-contamination, each cell subset was processed individually, whereas patient and healthy donor samples were processed jointly. The immunoSEQ multiplex PCR was used to amplify TCRB sequences from cDNA, yielding 87-bp fragments that span the CDR3 region. Sequencing of the amplicons was performed on the Illumina HiSeq platform. The paper's processing steps were these. Synthetic template baselines were used to correct PCR bias computationally, reads within Hamming distance 2 were collapsed, and singletons that could not be merged were discarded. Reads were aligned against IMGT to assign V, D and J genes, CDR3 length and insertions or deletions at six rearrangement sites. Within each subset, clonotype counts were normalized to sorted cell number, after which true diversity and Gini coefficients were computed with the tcR R package. The overlap coefficient, calculated on TCRB nucleotide sequences, was used to quantify repertoire sharing. TCRdb obtained this table from immuneACCESS and retained in-frame rearrangements with V and J assigned. These tables miss some clones; where compared with another copy, unresolved V genes account for less than half of the shortfall, and the remainder is unexplained. V, J and clone size are taken as reported in that table, and D and trimming were inferred from the DNA itself. The sample yields 300,000 to 350,000 clones; 8% were counted once. The ten largest clones add up to approximately 0.44% of the sample.

The V gene is TRBV10-3 and the J gene is TRBJ2-7; 8 bases in the junction line up with TRBD2. Sequencing used central memory CD4+ T cells from blood. The sequence derives from a woman aged 18-30 years in good health. Here is the DNA: TGTGCCATCAGTGAGCGGGAGGGAGGGGACTTCGCACTCGAGCAGTACTTC. This is translated as CAISEREGGDFALEQYF.